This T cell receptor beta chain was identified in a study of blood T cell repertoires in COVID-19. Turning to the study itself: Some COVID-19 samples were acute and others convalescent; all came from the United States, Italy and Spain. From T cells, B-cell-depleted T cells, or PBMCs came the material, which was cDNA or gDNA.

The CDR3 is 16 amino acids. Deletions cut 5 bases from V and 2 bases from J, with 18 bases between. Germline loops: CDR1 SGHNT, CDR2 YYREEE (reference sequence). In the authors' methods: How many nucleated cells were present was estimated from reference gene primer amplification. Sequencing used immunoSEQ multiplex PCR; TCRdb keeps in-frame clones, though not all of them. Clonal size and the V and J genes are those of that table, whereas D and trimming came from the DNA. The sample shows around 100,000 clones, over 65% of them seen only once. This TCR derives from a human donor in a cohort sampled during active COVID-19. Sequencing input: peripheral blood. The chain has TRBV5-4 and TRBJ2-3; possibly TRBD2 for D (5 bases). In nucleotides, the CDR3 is TGTGCCAGCAGATCGCCGGCCGCGGGCCCCACAGATACGCAGTATTTT. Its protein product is CASRSPAAGPTDTQYF.